This T cell receptor (beta chain) appears in the sequencing data of a study of blood T cell repertoires in COVID-19. Study at large: PBMCs, B-cell-depleted T cells, or T cells provided the cDNA or gDNA that made up the material.

Under the authors' procedure: Estimation of nucleated cell counts was performed using reference gene primer amplification. Repertoires were generated with immunoSEQ multiplex PCR, while TCRdb's copy carries only in-frame clones and drops some. V, J and clone size are those of that table, while D and trimming were read from the DNA. The sample gives roughly 350,000 clones, roughly 90% of which show up once; roughly 20% is in the top ten. Germline V gene data show CDR1 as SGHTA and CDR2 as FQGNSA. V shed 5 bases and J 5 bases; nucleotides not matched to a gene: 9. This CDR3 spans 16 amino acids. All enrollees were about 18 to 89 years old and from about 24 US areas. Assignment of participants to cohorts was predicated upon participant-reported clinical history.

The chain has TRBV7-2 and TRBJ2-2; 9 nucleotides agree with TRBD1. The sequencing sample was made of PBMCs or T cells enriched from blood (not recorded which). The TCR originated in a woman between 25 and 40 years old who had recovered from COVID-19. The CDR3 DNA is TGTGCCAGCAGCCCTCGGACAGGGGCGGTAACCGGGGAGCTGTTTTTT. Protein product: CASSPRTGAVTGELFF.